These 24 T cell receptor beta chains were all obtained from the same sample, sequenced in a study of CD8 T cells in Susac syndrome. The RNA, roughly 0.45 to 1 ug, was put through reverse transcription using random hexamers. TCRdb re-called the immunoSEQ multiplex PCR reads with MiXCR, one entry per CDR3 protein. In the table there are fewer than 150,000 distinct CDR3 sequences, 93% of which are singletons. Sample: CD4+ T cells from PBMCs. These receptors originate from a human donor with multiple sclerosis.

V gene TRBV20-1 combines with J gene TRBJ2-5, with a possible D match to TRBD2 (7 bases). CDR3 length: 15 residues. Germline V CDR1 and CDR2: DFQATT, SNEGSKA (reference sequence). V gave up 3 bases and J gave up 4 bases, with 18 bases separating them. CDR3 amino acids: CSARTSGGWTETQYF. Here the CDR3 DNA reads TGCAGTGCTAGGACTTCGGGGGGCTGGACAGAGACCCAGTACTTC.

V usage is TRBV29-1 and J usage is TRBJ2-1; D gene unclear. This CDR3 is 13 amino acids long. The germline CDR1 and CDR2 sequences are SQVTM and ANQGSEA. V was cut by 3 bases and J by 2 bases, with 8 bases left in between. The CDR3 nucleotides are TGCAGCGTTGAGTGGGGTACCTACAATGAGCAGTTCTTC. Translating it yields CSVEWGTYNEQFF.

V gene TRBV29-1 combines with J gene TRBJ1-5; a weak D match, TRBD1 (5 bases). With 4 bases removed from V and 5 bases from J, the gap between germline ends came to 9 bases. Germline values: CDR1 SQVTM, CDR2 ANQGSEA. This CDR3 comprises 12 residues. In DNA, the CDR3 is TGCAGCGTTGGAGACAGTTATCAGCCCCAGCATTTT. Its translation: CSVGDSYQPQHF.

The rearrangement uses TRBV12-3 or TRBV12-4 and TRBJ1-2; unclear D gene. The length of the CDR3 is 15 residues. The V gene lost 4 bases and the J gene lost 8 bases, with 20 bases spanning the gap. The CDR3 DNA follows: TGTGCCAGCAGTTCTTATCAACTCGACCTTGCGGGCTACACCTTC. As protein: CASSSYQLDLAGYTF.

J is TRBJ1-2 and V is TRBV4-3; no reliable D call. This CDR3 is built from 13 residues. Per germline, CDR1 LGHNA and CDR2 YSLEER. Trimming shortened V by 0 bases and J by 7 bases, and 9 bases separated the two germline ends. The CDR3 spells CASSQDQLRGYTF. In DNA, the CDR3 is TGCGCCAGCAGCCAAGATCAACTCCGTGGCTACACCTTC.

This clonotype was observed once. The chain combines TRBV6-1 with TRBJ2-3, with D possibly being TRBD1 (5 bases). Germline CDR1 and CDR2: MNHNS and SASEGT. This CDR3 is 14 amino acids long. The V end was cut by 0 bases, the J end by 5 bases, with 9 bases between. The CDR3 nucleotides read TGTGCCAGCAGTGAAGCCAGGGCGGTAGATACGCAGTATTTT. Protein sequence: CASSEARAVDTQYF.

J is TRBJ1-1 and V is TRBV29-1; tentatively, D is TRBD1 (6 bases). With 8 bases removed from V and 0 bases from J, the gap between germline ends came to 13 bases. CDR1 SQVTM and CDR2 ANQGSEA come from the germline V gene. The CDR3 has 13 amino acids. The CDR3 region has the DNA TGCAGCTTGGGGGGGGCCATGAACACTGAAGCTTTCTTT. Its translation is CSLGGAMNTEAFF.

V gene TRBV19 combines with J gene TRBJ1-1; 10 positions match TRBD1. J lost 6 bases, V lost 8 bases, and 9 bases had no gene match. The CDR3 loop spans 14 amino acids. CDR1 and CDR2 from the germline V gene are LNHDA and SQIVND (reference sequence). The CDR3 DNA sequence: TGTGCCAGTCGACACCCCGGGACAGGGGCTGAAGCTTTCTTT. It encodes CASRHPGTGAEAFF.

This clonotype was picked up one time. The rearrangement uses TRBV5-1 and TRBJ1-2; possible D gene TRBD1, 6 bases. Trimming removed 3 bases from V and 3 bases from J, with 12 bases in between. The CDR3 is 14 amino acids. The germline V gene encodes CDR1 SGHRS and CDR2 YFSETQ. The CDR3 region is CASSWGREDYGYTF. For the CDR3, the DNA is TGCGCCAGCAGCTGGGGGCGGGAGGACTATGGCTACACCTTC.

The genes are TRBV6-2 or TRBV6-3 and TRBJ2-7, with 10 bases that match TRBD1. CDR3 length: 15 amino acids. V trimming: 7 bases; J trimming: 1 base; junction bases outside the gene matches: 7. CDR1 and CDR2 from the germline V gene are MNHEY and SVGEGT. The CDR3, as DNA: TGTGCCAGCATTAGGGACAGGGGATCGTCCTACGAGCAGTACTTC. Translation: CASIRDRGSSYEQYF.

V usage is TRBV10-3 and J usage is TRBJ2-5; D is possibly TRBD1 (5 bases). V dropped 2 bases and J dropped 5 bases, with 12 bases sitting between them. The CDR3 covers 14 residues. In germline, CDR1 is ENHRY, CDR2 SYGVKD. The CDR3 nucleotides read TGTGCCATCAGTGAGGGTCAGGGTCACGAGACCCAGTACTTC. This encodes CAISEGQGHETQYF.

The chain carries TRBV18 and TRBJ2-7; the D is unclear. Germline loops: CDR1 KGHSH, CDR2 LQKENI. V lost 6 bases to trimming and J lost 0 bases, with 12 bases between them. The length of the CDR3 is 14 residues. CDR3: CASSGRGFSYEQYF. CDR3 DNA sequence: TGTGCCAGCTCCGGTCGTGGCTTCTCCTACGAGCAGTACTTC.

This chain links TRBV10-3 with TRBJ2-3; TRBD2 matches at 9 bases. The V and J ends lost 2 bases and 4 bases, in that order; junction bases with no gene match: 4. The CDR3 spans 15 residues. In germline, CDR1 is ENHRY, CDR2 SYGVKD. CDR3 sequence (DNA): TGTGCCATCAGTGAGGCGGGGGGGACGGCAGATACGCAGTATTTT. It translates to CAISEAGGTADTQYF.

The chain uses TRBV7-2 and TRBJ1-1; 11 positions match TRBD1. The CDR3 covers 14 residues. The V segment lost 3 bases and the J segment 8 bases; nucleotides outside the gene matches: 5. Per germline, CDR1 SGHTA and CDR2 FQGNSA. The CDR3 DNA reads TGTGCCAGCAGCTTGGGGACAGGGGGGCGGGAAGCTTTCTTT. It codes for CASSLGTGGREAFF. Full variable domain (missing parts from reference TRBV7-2 and TRBJ1-1): GAGVSQSPSNKVTEKGKDVELRCDPISGHTALYWYRQSLGQGLEFLIYFQGNSAPDKSGLPSDRFSAERTGGSVSTLTIQRTQQEDSAVYLCASSLGTGGREAFFGQGTRLTVV.

The V and J genes are TRBV6-4 and TRBJ1-2; D is ambiguous. Germline values: CDR1 MRHNA, CDR2 SNTAGT. This CDR3 is 15 amino acids long. V gave up 0 bases and J gave up 4 bases, with 12 bases separating them. CDR3 nucleotides: TGTGCCAGCAGTGACTCGGCAGCTGCCGTCTATGGCTACACCTTC. It specifies CASSDSAAAVYGYTF.

The V call is TRBV11-2, the J call TRBJ1-1; D call uncertain. This CDR3 is built from 14 residues. CDR1 is SGHAT, CDR2 FQNNGV, per germline. Trimming pared 5 bases from V and 0 bases from J, leaving 10 bases between. The CDR3 DNA is TGTGCCAGCAGCCCAGAGCCGGTGAACACTGAAGCTTTCTTT. Encoded protein: CASSPEPVNTEAFF. Based on the CDR3 plus reference TRBV11-2 and TRBJ1-1, the full variable domain is EAGVAQSPRYKIIEKRQSVAFWCNPISGHATLYWYQQILGQGPKLLIQFQNNGVVDDSQLPKDRFSAERLKGVDSTLKIQPAKLEDSAVYLCASSPEPVNTEAFFGQGTRLTVV.

This rearrangement joins TRBV3-1 to TRBJ1-6, with a tentative D call TRBD1 (5 bases). The germline V and J ends were trimmed by 4 bases and 2 bases, with 12 bases remaining between them. The CDR3 spans 16 residues. Germline CDR1 and CDR2: LGHDT and YNNKEL (reference sequence). CDR3 DNA sequence: TGTGCCAGCAGCCGATCCCAGGGAACCTATAATTCACCCCTCCACTTT. It translates to CASSRSQGTYNSPLHF.

V and J are TRBV7-9 and TRBJ2-3; D is unresolved. CDR3 length: 17 amino acids. The germline gives CDR1 SEHNR, CDR2 FQNEAQ (reference sequence). V gave up 4 bases and J gave up 0 bases, with 17 bases separating them. CDR3 loop: CASSSPTSDPSTDTQYF. The CDR3 bases are TGTGCCAGCAGCTCTCCCACGAGTGACCCTAGCACAGATACGCAGTATTTT. Using reference TRBV7-9 and TRBJ2-3 for the parts outside the CDR3, the full variable domain is DTGVSQNPRHKITKRGQNVTFRCDPISEHNRLYWYRQTLGQGPEFLTYFQNEAQLEKSRLLSDRFSAERPKGSFSTLEIQRTEQGDSAMYLCASSSPTSDPSTDTQYFGPGTRLTVL.

V usage is TRBV27 and J usage is TRBJ2-1; D is ambiguous. The germline gives CDR1 MNHEY, CDR2 SMNVEV (reference sequence). This CDR3 has 17 amino acids. Trimming removed 3 bases from V and 0 bases from J, with 15 bases in between. The CDR3 loop reads CASSFRARTRSYNEQFF. Here the CDR3 DNA reads TGTGCCAGCAGTTTCCGAGCGAGGACCCGCTCCTACAATGAGCAGTTCTTC.

This sequence joins TRBV30 and TRBJ1-2, with TRBD1 as a possible D gene (5 bases). CDR1 and CDR2 (germline): GTSNPN, SVGIG (reference sequence). This CDR3 is 13 amino acids long. Trimming pared 2 bases from V and 0 bases from J, leaving 7 bases between. DNA for the CDR3: TGTGCCTGGAGTCGAGGGGCTAACTATGGCTACACCTTC. This sequence encodes CAWSRGANYGYTF.

V gene TRBV5-1 combines with J gene TRBJ2-1, with D perhaps TRBD1 (6 bases). CDR3 length equals 15 residues. V was trimmed by 0 bases and J by 0 bases, leaving 7 bases between them. Germline CDR1 reads SGHRS; CDR2 reads YFSETQ. The chain's CDR3 is CASSLGDNSYNEQFF. DNA of the CDR3: TGCGCCAGCAGCTTGGGGGACAACTCCTACAATGAGCAGTTCTTC.

This chain uses TRBV18 with TRBJ1-2; D is perhaps TRBD1 (6 bases). Germline CDR1 is KGHSH and CDR2 is LQKENI. CDR3 size: 15 residues. V was cut by 2 bases and J by 0 bases, with 10 bases left in between. The CDR3 DNA reads TGTGCCAGCTCACCAGACAGGTCCGCTAACTATGGCTACACCTTC. Translation: CASSPDRSANYGYTF.

The genes are TRBV5-1 and TRBJ2-5; TRBD2 matches at 8 bases. CDR3 length: 16 residues. Germline CDR1 reads SGHRS; CDR2 reads YFSETQ. The trim removed 2 bases at V and 1 base at J, leaving 7 bases unmatched. In DNA form, the CDR3 reads TGCGCCAGCAGCTTATCACTCGGGGGGGCCCAAGAGACCCAGTACTTC. Translation: CASSLSLGGAQETQYF.

The DNA for the CDR3 is TGTGCCAGCAGCAACAGGGGGCCTAGTACCGGGGAGCTGTTTTTT. Translation gives CASSNRGPSTGELFF. The rearrangement joins TRBV7-2 to TRBJ2-2; 9 bases agree with TRBD1. V shed 5 bases, J shed 5 bases, and the junction held 6 bases outside the gene matches. Germline V CDR1 and CDR2: SGHTA, FQGNSA. The CDR3 runs to 15 residues.